This T cell receptor beta chain was sequenced in a study of blood T cell repertoires in COVID-19. Overall study: PBMCs, B-cell-depleted T cells, or T cells were the source of the cDNA or gDNA that made up the material.

V shed 5 bases and J shed 4 bases, with 11 bases lying between them. The CDR3 has 14 residues. CDR1 and CDR2 from the germline V gene are SGHVS and FQNEAQ. Profiled with immunoSEQ multiplex PCR; TCRdb holds only in-frame clones, not every one. The repertoire has roughly 120,000 clones, roughly 79% of them found once; the top ten carry over 6%. V and J are TRBV7-8 and TRBJ2-2; maybe TRBD1 (5 bases). The sequencing sample was made of peripheral blood. This receptor was identified in a man between 70 and 80 years old with active or convalescent COVID-19. The CDR3 region is CASSPDSGTGELFF. DNA of the CDR3: TGTGCCAGCAGCCCAGACAGTGGCACCGGGGAGCTGTTTTTT.